These 27 T cell receptor beta chains share one sample of origin, sequenced in a study of radiotherapy plus CTLA-4 blockade in lung cancer. Sequencing was performed with immunoSEQ multiplex PCR; in TCRdb, only in-frame clones are kept and a portion is missing. The repertoire holds 50,000 to 65,000 clones, with 82% as singletons. The starting material was peripheral blood, obtained from a patient treated with radiotherapy plus ipilimumab. These receptors were obtained from a human donor with non-small cell lung cancer whose response to radiotherapy plus ipilimumab could not be evaluated.

The chain combines TRBV29-1 with TRBJ2-7; TRBD2 agrees at 8 bases. The ends lost 7 bases at V and 0 bases at J; junction bases unmatched: 11. The germline CDR1 and CDR2 sequences are SQVTM and ANQGSEA. The CDR3 runs 15 residues. The CDR3, as DNA: TGCAGCGCCACATTAGCGGGGACAAGCTCCTACGAGCAGTACTTC. Residues: CSATLAGTSSYEQYF.

The DNA of the CDR3 is TGTGCCAGCTCACAACAGACAGGGGGCTACGAGCAGTACTTC. Encoded protein: CASSQQTGGYEQYF. The rearrangement joins TRBV18 to TRBJ2-7; 9 nucleotides align to TRBD1. The germline CDR1 and CDR2 sequences are KGHSH and LQKENI. Trimming took 4 bases from V and 3 from J; bases not matched to a gene: 4. The CDR3 spans 14 residues.

V gene TRBV7-2 combines with J gene TRBJ1-5; D is undetermined. This CDR3 spans 13 amino acids. Trimming removed 6 bases at V and 6 bases at J, with 12 bases between. In germline, CDR1 is SGHTA, CDR2 FQGNSA. In nucleotides, the CDR3 is TGTGCCAGCAGTTTAACCTCGGGTCAGCCCCAGCATTTT. Protein product: CASSLTSGQPQHF.

Turning to this clone: This same CDR3 is encoded by further DNA sequences in the sample. The rearrangement links TRBV9 to TRBJ2-3, with a possible D match to TRBD2 (5 bases). V was trimmed by 0 bases and J by 9 bases, leaving 11 bases between them. Germline V gene data show CDR1 as SGDLS and CDR2 as YYNGEE. This CDR3 is built from 13 residues. The CDR3 sequence: CASSVGGSGTQYF. DNA of the CDR3: TGTGCCAGCAGCGTAGGAGGGTCAGGCACGCAGTATTTT.

The chain combines TRBV7-9 with TRBJ2-7; 8 bases match TRBD1. CDR3 size: 15 residues. From germline, CDR1 is SEHNR and CDR2 FQNEAQ (reference sequence). V lost 0 bases and J lost 7; bases outside the gene matches: 8. CDR3 sequence: CASSLASGQGREQYF. CDR3 nucleotides: TGTGCCAGCAGCTTAGCGTCCGGACAGGGAAGGGAGCAGTACTTC.

V is TRBV5-6 and J is TRBJ2-5; possibly TRBD1 for D (7 bases). The V end lost 3 bases, the J end lost 4 bases, and 16 bases lay between the germline ends. CDR1 and CDR2 from the germline V gene are SGHDT and YYEEEE. The CDR3 loop spans 15 amino acids. The CDR3 region is CASSSRPGGIETQYF. CDR3 sequence (DNA): TGTGCCAGCAGCTCCAGGCCAGGGGGGATAGAGACCCAGTACTTC.

This chain connects TRBV7-9 to TRBJ1-1; D possibly corresponds to TRBD1 (5 bases). Germline lookup yields CDR1 SEHNR and CDR2 FQNEAQ (reference sequence). The length of the CDR3 is 15 residues. Trimming stripped 0 bases from V and 6 bases from J, with 14 bases between. The CDR3 loop is CASSLAGGAGSEAFF. CDR3 bases: TGTGCCAGCAGCTTAGCCGGAGGGGCAGGATCTGAAGCTTTCTTT.

The chain joins TRBV5-1 to TRBJ2-3, with 8 bases matching TRBD1. J gave up 2 bases and V 2 bases, and 4 bases lay outside the gene matches. The CDR3 is 15 amino acids. Looked up from germline, CDR1 is SGHRS and CDR2 is YFSETQ. The CDR3 is CASSFGQGYTDTQYF. In nucleotides, the CDR3 is TGCGCCAGCAGCTTCGGACAGGGTTACACAGATACGCAGTATTTT.

This clone was counted once. V is TRBV5-1 and J is TRBJ2-3; TRBD2 aligns across 7 bases. The CDR3 sequence is 16 residues long. Germline V gene data show CDR1 as SGHRS and CDR2 as YFSETQ. The V segment lost 4 bases and the J segment 2 bases; nucleotides outside the gene matches: 10. For the CDR3, the DNA is TGCGCCAGCAGCCTTGTAAGCGGGGCCCCCACAGATACGCAGTATTTT. Its translation: CASSLVSGAPTDTQYF.

V and J are TRBV7-9 and TRBJ2-2, with 10 bases matching TRBD2. CDR3 length: 15 residues. Germline assignment: CDR1 SEHNR and CDR2 FQNEAQ (reference sequence). V shed 0 bases, J shed 9 bases, and the junction held 4 bases outside the gene matches. The CDR3 loop is CASSLASGRARELFF. For the CDR3, the DNA is TGTGCCAGCAGCTTAGCGAGCGGGAGGGCCCGGGAGCTGTTTTTT. The whole variable domain, filled in from reference TRBV7-9 and TRBJ2-2, reads DTGVSQNPRHKITKRGQNVTFRCDPISEHNRLYWYRQTLGQGPEFLTYFQNEAQLEKSRLLSDRFSAERPKGSFSTLEIQRTEQGDSAMYLCASSLASGRARELFFGEGSRLTVL.

This chain joins TRBV6-1 and TRBJ1-1; 8 bases agree with TRBD1. The CDR3 is made up of 15 amino acids. Germline assignment: CDR1 MNHNS and CDR2 SASEGT. V was pared by 6 bases and J by 1 base, with 7 bases of the junction left unmatched. The CDR3 DNA is TGTGCCAGCAGCTATTTGGGACAGGCGAACACTGAAGCTTTCTTT. Translation: CASSYLGQANTEAFF.

The chain is built from TRBV4-1 and TRBJ2-6; TRBD1 matches 7 bases. Germline-derived CDR1 and CDR2 are MGHRA and YSYEKL. The CDR3 sequence is 20 residues long. The J segment lost 1 base and the V segment lost 4 bases, leaving 16 bases of the junction unmatched. CDR3 DNA sequence: TGCGCCAGCAGCCGGTCAGCCCGACAGGGTTTAACGTCTGGGGCCAACGTCCTGACTTTC. This codes for CASSRSARQGLTSGANVLTF.

The genes are TRBV29-1 and TRBJ2-5; 9 bases agree with TRBD2. This CDR3 region has 13 residues. J was trimmed by 5 bases and V by 4 bases; bases with no gene match: 5. Germline V gene data show CDR1 as SQVTM and CDR2 as ANQGSEA. The CDR3 sequence is CSVALAGRETQYF. The CDR3 region has the DNA TGCAGCGTTGCGCTAGCGGGGCGGGAGACCCAGTACTTC. Complete variable domain (other parts from reference TRBV29-1 and TRBJ2-5): SAVISQKPSRDICQRGTSLTIQCQVDSQVTMMFWYRQQPGQSLTLIATANQGSEATYESGFVIDKFPISRPNLTFSTLTVSNMSPEDSSIYLCSVALAGRETQYFGPGTRLLVL.

The chain links TRBV5-1 to TRBJ2-7; D is perhaps TRBD2 (6 bases). Germline values: CDR1 SGHRS, CDR2 YFSETQ. Trimming stripped 3 bases from V and 1 base from J, with 14 bases between. The CDR3 has 15 residues. CDR3 sequence (DNA): TGCGCCAGCAGCTCAAGGCCCGGGACTTCCTACGAGCAGTACTTC. Its protein is CASSSRPGTSYEQYF.

DNA of the CDR3: TGTGCCAGTAGCTTGCTCCCCCCGGGACAGAGGACTGAAGCTTTCTTT. It is translated as CASSLLPPGQRTEAFF. The chain uses TRBV19 and TRBJ1-1, with 7 bases matching TRBD1. V was clipped by 6 bases and J by 5 bases; unmatched bases: 15. Germline V lookup: CDR1 LNHDA, CDR2 SQIVND (reference sequence). The CDR3 contains 16 residues. Filled out from reference TRBV19 and TRBJ1-1, the complete variable domain reads DGGITQSPKYLFRKEGQNVTLSCEQNLNHDAMYWYRQDPGQGLRLIYYSQIVNDFQKGDIAEGYSVSREKKESFPLTVTSAQKNPTAFYLCASSLLPPGQRTEAFFGQGTRLTVV.

This chain joins TRBV5-1 and TRBJ1-6; 7 positions agree with TRBD1. Germline values: CDR1 SGHRS, CDR2 YFSETQ. The CDR3 loop spans 12 amino acids. Germline trimming cut 8 bases from V and 8 bases from J; bases unmatched to any gene: 4. As DNA, the CDR3 is TGCGCCAGTTCCCAGGGGGATTCACCCCTCCACTTT. Residues: CASSQGDSPLHF.

CDR3 protein: CASNKIDTAGGYTF. CDR3 sequence (DNA): TGTGCCAGCAACAAAATAGACACCGCGGGTGGCTACACCTTC. The chain has TRBV6-5 and TRBJ1-2; D is unclear. This CDR3 comprises 14 residues. Trimming cost V 7 bases and J 7 bases, with 19 bases left between them. Germline loops: CDR1 MNHEY, CDR2 SVGAGI.

V gene TRBV7-2 combines with J gene TRBJ1-5; D possibly corresponds to TRBD1 (6 bases). V dropped 5 bases and J dropped 5 bases, with 19 bases sitting between them. The CDR3 is made up of 16 amino acids. CDR1 SGHTA and CDR2 FQGNSA come from the germline V gene. CDR3 loop: CASSPSTGPPHQPQHF. The CDR3 nucleotides read TGTGCCAGCAGCCCCTCCACAGGGCCCCCTCATCAGCCCCAGCATTTT.

DNA for the CDR3: TGTGCCGCCAGCGGGAGTCAAGAGACCCAGTACTTC. Protein sequence: CAASGSQETQYF. V is TRBV10-3 and J is TRBJ2-5; 8 bases are shared with TRBD2. V lost 11 bases to trimming and J lost 2 bases; unmatched junction nucleotides: 4. The CDR3 sequence is 12 residues long. The V gene's germline CDR1 is ENHRY and CDR2 SYGVKD.

V is TRBV19 and J is TRBJ2-1, with D maybe TRBD1 (5 bases). V dropped 2 bases and J dropped 6 bases, with 11 bases sitting between them. This CDR3 spans 14 amino acids. In germline, CDR1 is LNHDA, CDR2 SQIVND (reference sequence). CDR3 loop: CASSILGRVNEQFF. The CDR3 DNA reads as TGTGCCAGTAGTATATTGGGCAGGGTCAATGAGCAGTTCTTC.

The chain joins TRBV4-3 to TRBJ1-2, with TRBD1 as a possible D gene (5 bases). The CDR3 is 17 amino acids. Germline V gene sequence: CDR1 LGHNA, CDR2 YSLEER. The germline V and J ends were trimmed by 3 bases and 8 bases, with 25 bases remaining between them. The CDR3 here is CASSQNGGVGTGGGYTF. The CDR3 DNA reads TGCGCCAGCAGCCAGAATGGTGGCGTGGGGACTGGTGGGGGCTACACCTTC.

The chain's CDR3 is CATRTGEMSEAFF. CDR3 sequence (DNA): TGTGCCACCAGGACAGGGGAGATGTCTGAAGCTTTCTTT. The rearrangement uses TRBV2 and TRBJ1-1, with 9 bases that match TRBD1. J gave up 6 bases and V 10 bases, and 9 bases lay outside the gene matches. The CDR3 length is 13 residues. Germline V CDR1 and CDR2: SNHLY, FYNNEI.

This clone was observed a few times. V is TRBV7-2 and J is TRBJ1-2, with 9 bases that match TRBD1. Germline CDR1 reads SGHTA; CDR2 reads FQGNSA. With 6 bases clipped from V and 5 bases from J, the junction kept 13 bases outside the gene matches. The CDR3 is 16 residues long. The CDR3 loop is CASRSLLGQGRYGYTF. DNA of the CDR3: TGTGCCAGCAGATCTCTCTTAGGACAGGGGCGTTATGGCTACACCTTC.

This clone showed up just a few times. The genes are TRBV19 and TRBJ1-6, with 8 bases identical to TRBD1. Germline lookup yields CDR1 LNHDA and CDR2 SQIVND (reference sequence). The CDR3 sequence is 15 residues long. The trim removed 4 bases at V and 5 bases at J, leaving 4 bases unmatched. The CDR3 is CASSTGQGNNSPLHF. Here the CDR3 DNA reads TGTGCCAGTAGTACCGGACAGGGAAATAATTCACCCCTCCACTTT.

The table lists this clone with a count of one. The CDR3 DNA reads as TGCGCCAGCAGCCACGCAGGGGGCGCGGGTCAGCCCCAGCATTTT. Its protein product is CASSHAGGAGQPQHF. The chain carries TRBV4-1 and TRBJ1-5; 8 nucleotides match TRBD1. V shed 3 bases, J shed 6 bases, and the junction held 7 bases outside the gene matches. The CDR3 totals 15 residues. Germline CDR1 and CDR2: MGHRA and YSYEKL.

The CDR3 here is CASSRGYEQYF. The CDR3 coding sequence is TGTGCCAGCAGTAGGGGCTACGAGCAGTACTTC. The V call is TRBV6-6, the J call TRBJ2-7, with D tentatively TRBD1 (5 bases). V was pared by 5 bases and J by 3 bases, with 5 bases between. The CDR3 covers 11 residues. CDR1 and CDR2 from the germline V gene are MNHNY and SVGAGI (reference sequence).

Only a few counts were recorded for this clone. The chain combines TRBV4-1 with TRBJ1-2; TRBD1 agrees at 9 bases. The V and J ends lost 0 bases and 4 bases, in that order; junction bases with no gene match: 12. Germline-derived CDR1 and CDR2 are MGHRA and YSYEKL. The CDR3 sequence is 18 residues long. CDR3 DNA sequence: TGCGCCAGCAGCCAAGATGGGACAGGGTTCACCTCCTTCTATGGCTACACCTTC. As protein: CASSQDGTGFTSFYGYTF.